Each of the 27 T cell receptor beta chains below was sequenced from the same sample in a study of Ad26.COV2.S vaccination and SARS-CoV-2 variants. Assay: immunoSEQ multiplex PCR; the TCRdb copy retains only in-frame clones and omits some. The repertoire holds hundreds of thousands of clones, with about 89% as singletons. As to treatment: about 20 received Ad26.COV2.S at low or high dose, single or two shots; roughly five received placebo; per-sample allocation not given. Samples analyzed were those drawn on day 63 after the first vaccine or placebo injection. Sequenced material: peripheral blood, taken in a trial of Ad26.COV2.S vaccine versus placebo. The receptors come from a person between 18 and 65 years old who received the Ad26.COV2.S COVID-19 vaccine or a placebo.

The rearrangement uses TRBV27 and TRBJ2-3; D remains unclear. CDR1 is MNHEY, CDR2 SMNVEV, per germline (reference sequence). V lost 3 bases and J lost 2, with 12 bases in between. The CDR3 covers 15 residues. The CDR3 protein is CASSLGMWSTDTQYF. The CDR3 coding sequence is TGTGCCAGCAGTTTGGGGATGTGGTCCACAGATACGCAGTATTTT.

This chain links TRBV5-1 with TRBJ2-1; perhaps D is TRBD1 or TRBD2 (5 bases each). CDR1 is SGHRS and CDR2 is YFSETQ in the germline V gene. Trimming took 0 bases from V and 4 from J, leaving 20 bases between them. The CDR3 totals 18 residues. CDR3 in DNA: TGCGCCAGCAGCTTGGACGGTACGGGGCTCTTTCTTTACAATGAGCAGTTCTTC. Encoded protein: CASSLDGTGLFLYNEQFF.

This clone was recorded only once. This rearrangement joins TRBV7-9 to TRBJ2-5; maybe TRBD1 (6 bases). The germline V and J ends were trimmed by 0 bases and 2 bases, with 16 bases remaining between them. Per the germline V gene, CDR1 is SEHNR and CDR2 is FQNEAQ (reference sequence). There are 17 residues in the CDR3. The CDR3: CASSLATQGRGQETQYF. The DNA of the CDR3 is TGTGCCAGCAGCTTAGCTACACAGGGTAGGGGTCAAGAGACCCAGTACTTC.

The chain carries TRBV27 and TRBJ2-1; TRBD1 aligns across 11 bases. V trimming: 5 bases; J trimming: 7 bases; junction bases outside the gene matches: 7. The germline gives CDR1 MNHEY, CDR2 SMNVEV (reference sequence). The CDR3 has 15 amino acids. The CDR3 region is CASSIGTGGNNEQFF. The CDR3 DNA reads TGTGCCAGCAGTATCGGGACAGGGGGGAATAATGAGCAGTTCTTC.

V is TRBV18 and J is TRBJ1-1; D not certain. The CDR3 has 14 residues. Germline V CDR1 and CDR2: KGHSH, LQKENI. Trimming stripped 6 bases from V and 2 bases from J, with 13 bases between. The CDR3 loop is CASSGQKGNTEAFF. CDR3 DNA sequence: TGTGCCAGCTCGGGTCAAAAGGGAAACACTGAAGCTTTCTTT.

On this clone itself: At one of its ends the junction is not consistent with the germline gene, which may arise from a read error. This CDR3 is also generated by other DNA sequences in the sample. The V call is TRBV19, the J call TRBJ1-1; possible D gene TRBD1, 5 bases. CDR1 is LNHDA and CDR2 is SQIVND in the germline V gene (reference sequence). CDR3 length: 13 amino acids. The CDR3 is CASSTTGATEAFF. The CDR3, as DNA: TGTGCCAGCAGTACCACAGGCGCTACGGAAGCTTTCTTT.

The rearrangement joins TRBV3-1 (or the pseudogene TRBV3-2) to TRBJ2-3; D not resolved. The V end lost 1 base, the J end lost 0 bases, and 11 bases lay between the germline ends. The CDR3 has 16 amino acids. Germline assignment: CDR1 LGHDT and CDR2 YNNKEL (reference sequence). The CDR3 is CASSQGLVGSTDTQYF. The DNA for the CDR3 is TGTGCCAGCAGCCAAGGGCTGGTTGGCAGCACAGATACGCAGTATTTT.

The chain combines TRBV3-1 (or the pseudogene TRBV3-2) with TRBJ1-3; TRBD1 agrees at 10 bases. Germline CDR1 and CDR2: LGHDT and YNNKEL (reference sequence). CDR3 length equals 18 residues. J gave up 0 bases and V 2 bases, and 7 bases lay outside the gene matches. The CDR3 DNA is TGTGCCAGCAGCCAAAGGGACAGGGGCCTATCCTCTGGAAACACCATATATTTT. This translates into CASSQRDRGLSSGNTIYF.

The chain carries TRBV4-1 and TRBJ2-1; TRBD2 aligns across 10 bases. V lost 4 bases and J lost 4; bases outside the gene matches: 4. There are 15 residues in the CDR3. The germline V gene has CDR1 MGHRA and CDR2 YSYEKL. CDR3: CASSPPSGGYNEQFF. CDR3 sequence (DNA): TGCGCCAGCAGCCCACCTAGCGGGGGATACAATGAGCAGTTCTTC.

V and J are TRBV6-2 or TRBV6-3 and TRBJ2-2; the D call may be TRBD1 or TRBD2 (5 bases each). V was cut by 2 bases and J by 1 base, with 11 bases left in between. The CDR3 is 16 residues long. Germline V gene sequence: CDR1 MNHEY, CDR2 SVGEGT. CDR3 coding DNA: TGTGCCAGCAGTTACGGGGCGGCGGGGAACACCGGGGAGCTGTTTTTT. It translates to CASSYGAAGNTGELFF.

The table lists this clone with a few counts. The chain combines TRBV5-1 with TRBJ2-7, with D perhaps assigned TRBD1 or TRBD2 (5 bases each). Trimming removed 4 bases at V and 6 bases at J, with 17 bases between. The CDR3 is 14 amino acids. CDR1 and CDR2 from the germline V gene are SGHRS and YFSETQ. The CDR3 region has the DNA TGCGCCAGCAGCGAGGACGGGGCCTACGGCGAGCAGTACTTC. Its translation is CASSEDGAYGEQYF.

The chain uses TRBV6-1 and TRBJ1-2; no firm D call. The V gene lost 1 base and the J gene lost 7 bases, with 13 bases spanning the gap. CDR1 is MNHNS, CDR2 SASEGT, per germline. The CDR3 spans 14 residues. CDR3 loop: CASSEEGGPAGYTF. CDR3 in DNA: TGTGCCAGCAGTGAAGAGGGCGGACCCGCTGGCTACACCTTC.

The V call is TRBV19, the J call TRBJ1-6; tentatively, D is TRBD1 (5 bases). There are 13 residues in the CDR3. Germline lookup yields CDR1 LNHDA and CDR2 SQIVND (reference sequence). V was shortened by 4 bases and J by 7 bases, with 8 bases between the two germline ends. The CDR3 nucleotides are TGTGCCAGTAGTACAGGGCCCAATTCACCCCTCCACTTT. Protein product: CASSTGPNSPLHF.

J is TRBJ1-2 and V is TRBV6-2 or TRBV6-3; D gene uncertain. Germline V gene sequence: CDR1 MNHEY, CDR2 SVGEGT. The CDR3 consists of 14 residues. Trimming took 0 bases from V and 2 from J, leaving 7 bases between them. CDR3 loop: CASSYSTGNYGYTF. The CDR3 DNA follows: TGTGCCAGCAGTTACTCGACCGGAAACTATGGCTACACCTTC.

DNA of the CDR3: TGCGCCAGCAGCTCTCCCGGGACTACCGCCACCGGGGAGCTGTTTTTT. This translates into CASSSPGTTATGELFF. V and J are TRBV5-1 and TRBJ2-2; 7 bases are a match to TRBD2. This CDR3 comprises 16 residues. Germline V gene data show CDR1 as SGHRS and CDR2 as YFSETQ. V was clipped by 3 bases and J by 4 bases; unmatched bases: 9.

The chain carries TRBV28 and TRBJ1-5; 7 positions agree with TRBD1. This CDR3 comprises 13 residues. The V and J ends lost 4 bases and 13 bases, in that order; junction bases with no gene match: 10. Germline V gives CDR1 MDHEN, CDR2 SYDVKM. CDR3 coding DNA: TGTGCCAGCAGTTACTCGACAGGGAAAGCACAGCATTTT. Translation: CASSYSTGKAQHF.

This chain connects TRBV5-1 to TRBJ1-1; D unresolved. Trimming cost V 4 bases and J 5 bases, with 12 bases left between them. The CDR3 runs to 13 residues. Germline CDR1 and CDR2: SGHRS and YFSETQ. The DNA for the CDR3 is TGCGCCAGCAGCGTCCGGGCAAGAACTGAAGCTTTCTTT. This translates into CASSVRARTEAFF. The whole variable domain, filled in from reference TRBV5-1 and TRBJ1-1, reads KAGVTQTPRYLIKTRGQQVTLSCSPISGHRSVSWYQQTPGQGLQFLFEYFSETQRNKGNFPGRFSGRQFSNSRSEMNVSTLELGDSALYLCASSVRARTEAFFGQGTRLTVV.

The chain recombines TRBV30 with TRBJ2-7, with 8 positions matching TRBD1. The CDR3 spans 16 residues. Germline loops: CDR1 GTSNPN, CDR2 SVGIG (reference sequence). Trimming took 4 bases from V and 5 from J; bases not matched to a gene: 16. CDR3 sequence reads: CAWNRPSGQGLHEQYF. In DNA form, the CDR3 reads TGTGCCTGGAATCGTCCCTCAGGACAGGGCCTCCACGAGCAGTACTTC.

This clone came up once. The rearrangement uses TRBV19 and TRBJ2-5; TRBD1 or TRBD2 may be the D gene (6 bases each). The CDR3 is 18 amino acids. Trimming cost V 5 bases and J 7 bases, with 29 bases left between them. Germline V lookup: CDR1 LNHDA, CDR2 SQIVND (reference sequence). The CDR3 is CASSPPRWPGAGSGTQYF. The CDR3 nucleotides are TGTGCCAGTAGTCCTCCTCGTTGGCCGGGGGCGGGGTCCGGGACCCAGTACTTC.

As regards this clone: Other DNA sequences of this sample code for an identical CDR3. The genes are TRBV28 and TRBJ1-5; D remains ambiguous. This CDR3 contains 13 residues. The germline V and J ends were trimmed by 6 bases and 5 bases, with 11 bases remaining between them. In germline, CDR1 is MDHEN, CDR2 SYDVKM. The chain's CDR3 is CASSRRRDQPQHF. CDR3 DNA sequence: TGTGCCAGCAGCCGGCGGAGGGATCAGCCCCAGCATTTT.

This chain links TRBV14 with TRBJ2-1; TRBD1 aligns across 7 bases. CDR3 length equals 16 residues. Germline CDR1 reads SGHDN; CDR2 reads FVKESK. Trimming cost V 3 bases and J 2 bases; bases outside gene matches: 7. This CDR3 is CASSQVTGVAYNEQFF. CDR3 DNA sequence: TGTGCCAGCAGCCAGGTTACAGGGGTGGCCTACAATGAGCAGTTCTTC.

The genes are TRBV28 and TRBJ2-7; 9 nucleotides align to TRBD1. Unmatched junction bases numbered 5, after V lost 6 bases and J lost 2 bases. The CDR3 totals 14 residues. Per the germline V gene, CDR1 is MDHEN and CDR2 is SYDVKM. The CDR3 reads CASRGTGRAYEQYF. The CDR3 DNA follows: TGTGCCAGCAGGGGGACAGGGAGGGCCTACGAGCAGTACTTC.

This clone was seen a handful of times. This sequence joins TRBV28 and TRBJ1-1; perhaps TRBD1 as D (6 bases). Germline CDR1 reads MDHEN; CDR2 reads SYDVKM. The CDR3 has 14 residues. The germline V and J ends were trimmed by 1 base and 1 base, with 7 bases remaining between them. The chain's CDR3 is CASSLLGQNTEAFF. For the CDR3, the DNA is TGTGCCAGCAGTTTATTGGGACAGAACACTGAAGCTTTCTTT.

Worth noting for this clone: Other DNA sequences in the sample encode the same CDR3. V and J are TRBV7-9 and TRBJ1-1; maybe TRBD1 (5 bases). The CDR3 is made up of 13 amino acids. The germline V gene encodes CDR1 SEHNR and CDR2 FQNEAQ (reference sequence). Trimming cost V 2 bases and J 3 bases, with 7 bases left between them. CDR3 region: CASSLTGDTEAFF. DNA for the CDR3: TGTGCCAGCAGCTTAACGGGGGACACTGAAGCTTTCTTT.

The chain recombines TRBV27 with TRBJ2-7; 9 positions agree with TRBD1. CDR3 length: 14 amino acids. Germline CDR1 MNHEY, CDR2 SMNVEV (reference sequence). V lost 6 bases and J lost 3; bases outside the gene matches: 6. The CDR3 DNA sequence: TGTGCCAGCAGGGATGACAGGGGGAGCTACGAGCAGTACTTC. Amino acids: CASRDDRGSYEQYF.

This clone was counted at least ten times. V gene TRBV14 combines with J gene TRBJ2-7, with D possibly matching TRBD1 (5 bases). Per germline, CDR1 SGHDN and CDR2 FVKESK. CDR3 length: 13 residues. V shed 1 base and J shed 7 bases, with 11 bases lying between them. The CDR3 bases are TGTGCCAGCAGCCAAGTGCGTGGGGCTGAGCAGTACTTC. This gives the protein CASSQVRGAEQYF.

The table lists this clone with a count of one. This CDR3 reads CASSQDVPGGWGNEQFF. The CDR3 DNA reads as TGTGCCAGCAGCCAAGATGTACCGGGAGGGTGGGGCAATGAGCAGTTCTTC. The rearrangement links TRBV3-1 (or the pseudogene TRBV3-2) to TRBJ2-1, with 8 bases matching TRBD2. Germline CDR1 reads LGHDT; CDR2 reads YNNKEL (reference sequence). The CDR3 is 17 residues long. Trimming removed 0 bases from V and 6 bases from J; junction bases left unmatched: 10.